This TCR beta chain emerged from a study of shared clonotypes between healthy human individuals. The assay was immunoSEQ multiplex PCR, and TCRdb's table has in-frame clones only and misses some. The sample records over 2 million clones, about 95% being singletons. Germline loops: CDR1 MGHDK, CDR2 SYGVNS. V dropped 3 bases and J dropped 7 bases, with 21 bases sitting between them. The CDR3 has 16 amino acids. The chain has TRBV25-1 and TRBJ2-5; TRBD1 might be the D (6 bases). The sequenced sample consisted of naive CD4+ T cells sorted from blood. Specified subset: CD45RA+ positively selected. The sequence derives from a man younger than 30 in good health. The CDR3 DNA reads as TGTGCCAGCAGTGAGGGACCCGTGGCAGGGGCCGGGACCCAGTACTTC. Encoded protein: CASSEGPVAGAGTQYF. The full variable domain, in which reference TRBV25-1 and TRBJ2-5 provide the parts outside the CDR3, is EADIYQTPRYLVIGTGKKITLECSQTMGHDKMYWYQQDPGMELHLIHYSYGVNSTEKGDLSSESTVSRIRTEHFPLTLESARPSHTSQYLCASSEGPVAGAGTQYFGPGTRLLVL.